A single sample gave rise to the 25 T cell receptor beta chains below, sequenced in a study of cytomegalovirus exposure and HLA in healthy donors. PCR primers comprised 60 Vbeta and 13 Jbeta primers. Method: immunoSEQ multiplex PCR; TCRdb's copy keeps in-frame clones and lacks some. The sample contains some 150,000 clones, approximately 80% of which appear only once. The sequenced material came from PBMCs. These receptors were obtained from a man aged 30 to 39 in good health and CMV-seropositive.

The DNA for the CDR3 is TGTGCCATCCTGGGGGCCCGGTGGGGTCAAGAGACCCAGTACTTC. Residues: CAILGARWGQETQYF. This chain uses TRBV7-8 with TRBJ2-5, with D maybe TRBD1 (6 bases). Deletions cut 10 bases from V and 2 bases from J, with 20 bases between. CDR1 and CDR2 from the germline V gene are SGHVS and FQNEAQ. This CDR3 is built from 15 residues.

V usage is TRBV6-1 and J usage is TRBJ2-7; D might be TRBD2 (7 bases). CDR1 is MNHNS and CDR2 is SASEGT in the germline V gene. Trimming stripped 11 bases from V and 1 base from J, with 15 bases between. This CDR3 has 13 amino acids. The DNA for the CDR3 is TGTGCCGGCGGGCGGGGGCGGTCCTACGAGCAGTACTTC. Amino acids: CAGGRGRSYEQYF.

The rearrangement uses TRBV27 and TRBJ1-1, with TRBD1 matching 8 bases. The CDR3 spans 17 residues. Looked up from germline, CDR1 is MNHEY and CDR2 is SMNVEV (reference sequence). The V segment lost 5 bases and the J segment 1 base; nucleotides outside the gene matches: 12. CDR3 sequence reads: CASSPWEPRGRNTEAFF. CDR3 nucleotides: TGTGCCAGCAGTCCGTGGGAGCCCAGGGGGCGGAACACTGAAGCTTTCTTT.

The chain joins TRBV19 to TRBJ2-3; TRBD1 is a possible D gene (6 bases). Germline V gene lookup returns CDR1 LNHDA and CDR2 SQIVND (reference sequence). V dropped 6 bases and J dropped 2 bases, with 12 bases sitting between them. CDR3 length: 14 amino acids. The CDR3 DNA is TGTGCCAGTAGATGGGACATTTCCACAGATACGCAGTATTTT. This gives the protein CASRWDISTDTQYF.

The rearrangement uses TRBV2 and TRBJ2-2; possible D gene TRBD2, 7 bases. Germline assignment: CDR1 SNHLY and CDR2 FYNNEI. The V and J ends lost 2 bases and 5 bases respectively, with 15 bases between them. The CDR3 totals 16 residues. As DNA, the CDR3 is TGTGCCAGCAGTGAAAGGGGGGGGGCGTATACCGGGGAGCTGTTTTTT. Amino acids: CASSERGGAYTGELFF. Drawing the rest from reference TRBV2 and TRBJ2-2, the complete variable domain is EPEVTQTPSHQVTQMGQEVILRCVPISNHLYFYWYRQILGQKVEFLVSFYNNEISEKSEIFDDQFSVERPDGSNFTLKIRSTKLEDSAMYFCASSERGGAYTGELFFGEGSRLTVL.

Only a few counts were recorded for this clone. The rearrangement uses TRBV4-2 and TRBJ2-2; D unresolved. V was cut by 1 base and J by 4 bases, with 4 bases left in between. The V gene's germline CDR1 is LGHNA and CDR2 YNFKEQ. This CDR3 has 13 amino acids. The CDR3 DNA is TGTGCCAGCAGCCAAGGGGCCACCGGGGAGCTGTTTTTT. Protein product: CASSQGATGELFF.

The J gene is TRBJ2-3, the V gene TRBV7-9; D is perhaps TRBD2 (6 bases). Germline V CDR1 and CDR2: SEHNR, FQNEAQ (reference sequence). V was clipped by 5 bases and J by 4 bases, with 16 bases between them. The CDR3 length is 15 residues. The CDR3 protein is CASSLGRWGADTQYF. The CDR3 bases are TGTGCCAGCAGCCTAGGACGGTGGGGGGCAGATACGCAGTATTTT. The full variable domain, completed using reference TRBV7-9 and TRBJ2-3, is DTGVSQNPRHKITKRGQNVTFRCDPISEHNRLYWYRQTLGQGPEFLTYFQNEAQLEKSRLLSDRFSAERPKGSFSTLEIQRTEQGDSAMYLCASSLGRWGADTQYFGPGTRLTVL.

On this clone: One end of the junction fails to match germline, which may point to a read error. V and J are TRBV7-9 and TRBJ2-5; 11 positions match TRBD2. The CDR3 length is 15 residues. The germline gives CDR1 SEHNR, CDR2 FQNEAQ (reference sequence). This CDR3 reads CSSSPLAGGQETQYF. In DNA, the CDR3 is TGTTCCAGCAGCCCATTAGCGGGGGGGCAAGAGACCCAGTACTTC.

The chain carries TRBV7-9 and TRBJ1-1, with a weak D call TRBD1 (5 bases). The CDR3 has 14 amino acids. The germline gives CDR1 SEHNR, CDR2 FQNEAQ (reference sequence). The germline V and J ends were trimmed by 1 base and 6 bases, with 12 bases remaining between them. DNA of the CDR3: TGTGCCAGCAGCTTAGTCTCGGGGGTCGCTGAAGCTTTCTTT. It encodes CASSLVSGVAEAFF.

This chain connects TRBV29-1 to TRBJ1-2; 7 nucleotides align to TRBD1. With V trimmed by 3 bases and J by 4 bases, 5 bases remained unmatched. Germline V gives CDR1 SQVTM, CDR2 ANQGSEA. This CDR3 region has 13 residues. The DNA of the CDR3 is TGCAGCGTTGACGAGACAGGGAGCTATGGCTACACCTTC. This gives the protein CSVDETGSYGYTF.

The gene calls are TRBV28 and TRBJ1-5, with D possibly matching TRBD1 (6 bases). This CDR3 is 16 amino acids long. CDR1 and CDR2 (germline): MDHEN, SYDVKM. The V end was cut by 6 bases, the J end by 0 bases, with 15 bases between. Here the CDR3 reads CASSTTGISSNQPQHF. CDR3 DNA sequence: TGTGCCAGCAGCACAACAGGGATTTCTAGCAATCAGCCCCAGCATTTT. Complete variable domain (other parts from reference TRBV28 and TRBJ1-5): DVKVTQSSRYLVKRTGEKVFLECVQDMDHENMFWYRQDPGLGLRLIYFSYDVKMKEKGDIPEGYSVSREKKERFSLILESASTNQTSMYLCASSTTGISSNQPQHFGDGTRLSIL.

This clone turned up a few times. This chain links TRBV18 with TRBJ2-7, with TRBD1 matching 10 bases. J was trimmed by 6 bases and V by 6 bases; bases with no gene match: 8. The CDR3 consists of 14 residues. CDR1 is KGHSH and CDR2 is LQKENI in the germline V gene. The CDR3, as DNA: TGTGCCAGCTCGCTCCCGGGACAGGGGCCCGAGCAGTACTTC. Translated: CASSLPGQGPEQYF.

The chain employs TRBV27 and TRBJ1-1, with D perhaps TRBD1 (6 bases). CDR1 is MNHEY, CDR2 SMNVEV, per germline (reference sequence). The CDR3 is made up of 16 amino acids. V dropped 2 bases and J dropped 3 bases, with 16 bases sitting between them. The CDR3 region is CASSLVPGHMDTEAFF. CDR3 sequence (DNA): TGTGCCAGCAGTTTAGTACCGGGACACATGGACACTGAAGCTTTCTTT.

This clone showed up just once. DNA for the CDR3: TGTGCCAGCAGCTTCCCGAGACAGGGGGACTATGGCTACACCTTC. It codes for CASSFPRQGDYGYTF. The chain carries TRBV5-4 and TRBJ1-2; 9 bases line up with TRBD1. J was trimmed by 3 bases and V by 2 bases; bases with no gene match: 5. This CDR3 is 15 amino acids long. Per germline, CDR1 SGHNT and CDR2 YYREEE (reference sequence).

In nucleotides, the CDR3 is TGCGCCAGCAGACGCGCGACTAGCGGGGGAGATTACGAGCAGTACTTC. Translation gives CASRRATSGGDYEQYF. The chain employs TRBV5-1 and TRBJ2-7, with TRBD2 identical over 12 bases. Germline V gene data show CDR1 as SGHRS and CDR2 as YFSETQ. The CDR3 extends over 16 amino acids. Losses at the gene ends were 5 bases for V and 4 bases for J; bases not matched to a gene: 10.

This clone was seen only once. The rearrangement uses TRBV5-1 and TRBJ2-5, with TRBD2 matching over 8 bases. CDR1 and CDR2 (germline): SGHRS, YFSETQ. The CDR3 length is 15 residues. J gave up 3 bases and V 0 bases, and 4 bases lay outside the gene matches. CDR3: CASSLGLAGKETQYF. CDR3 coding DNA: TGCGCCAGCAGCTTGGGGTTAGCGGGAAAAGAGACCCAGTACTTC. Filled out from reference TRBV5-1 and TRBJ2-5, the complete variable domain reads KAGVTQTPRYLIKTRGQQVTLSCSPISGHRSVSWYQQTPGQGLQFLFEYFSETQRNKGNFPGRFSGRQFSNSRSEMNVSTLELGDSALYLCASSLGLAGKETQYFGPGTRLLVL.

This clone was counted between two and nine times. The chain employs TRBV28 and TRBJ2-6; TRBD1 matches at 10 bases. Germline loops: CDR1 MDHEN, CDR2 SYDVKM. The trim removed 5 bases at V and 3 bases at J, leaving 19 bases unmatched. The CDR3 loop spans 21 amino acids. For the CDR3, the DNA is TGTGCCAGCAGTACCCAACAAACCGGGACAGGGGCGAGGCTTGGGGCCAACGTCCTGACTTTC. Translating gives CASSTQQTGTGARLGANVLTF. Full variable domain (remainder filled in from reference TRBV28 and TRBJ2-6): DVKVTQSSRYLVKRTGEKVFLECVQDMDHENMFWYRQDPGLGLRLIYFSYDVKMKEKGDIPEGYSVSREKKERFSLILESASTNQTSMYLCASSTQQTGTGARLGANVLTFGAGSRLTVL.

In the case of this clone: The germline gene is not matched at one end of the junction; a read error may be the cause. The CDR3 spells CSSSLVAGNWGNTEAFF. The DNA for the CDR3 is TGTTCCAGCAGCTTAGTCGCGGGGAACTGGGGGAACACTGAAGCTTTCTTT. The chain has TRBV7-9 and TRBJ1-1; D gene unclear. From germline, CDR1 is SEHNR and CDR2 FQNEAQ (reference sequence). The CDR3 has 17 amino acids.

J is TRBJ1-2 and V is TRBV18; D remains ambiguous. The CDR3 sequence is 13 residues long. V lost 2 bases and J lost 1, with 5 bases in between. The germline CDR1 and CDR2 sequences are KGHSH and LQKENI. CDR3 sequence reads: CASSPEGNYGYTF. The DNA for the CDR3 is TGTGCCAGCTCACCAGAGGGTAACTATGGCTACACCTTC.

Only one count was recorded for this clone. V is TRBV4-3 and J is TRBJ2-7, with 10 bases fitting TRBD1. CDR1 LGHNA and CDR2 YSLEER come from the germline V gene. The length of the CDR3 is 15 residues. Trimming cost V 4 bases and J 6 bases; bases outside gene matches: 9. CDR3: CASSRLTGGVTEQYF. The CDR3 bases are TGCGCCAGCAGCCGATTGACAGGGGGCGTAACCGAGCAGTACTTC.

CDR3 DNA sequence: TGTGCCAGCAGTTCCCCCCTCACTCTAGCCAAAAACATTCAGTACTTC. Protein: CASSSPLTLAKNIQYF. V and J are TRBV27 and TRBJ2-4; the D is unclear. CDR1 and CDR2 from the germline V gene are MNHEY and SMNVEV (reference sequence). This CDR3 contains 16 residues. V dropped 4 bases and J dropped 0 bases, with 13 bases sitting between them.

V is TRBV11-2 and J is TRBJ2-1, with a weak D call TRBD2 (6 bases). This CDR3 spans 15 amino acids. Germline values: CDR1 SGHAT, CDR2 FQNNGV. V lost 5 bases, J lost 5 bases, and 16 bases lay in between. This chain's CDR3 is CASSRGLLDHNEQFF. In DNA form, the CDR3 reads TGTGCCAGCAGCCGGGGACTCCTCGACCACAATGAGCAGTTCTTC.

The chain links TRBV13 to TRBJ2-7; a possible D gene is TRBD1 (6 bases). From germline, CDR1 is PRHDT and CDR2 FYEKMQ (reference sequence). The CDR3 has 14 amino acids. Trimming shortened V by 4 bases and J by 3 bases, and 13 bases separated the two germline ends. The chain's CDR3 is CASSSRDTNYEQYF. The CDR3 DNA follows: TGTGCCAGCAGCTCCAGGGACACCAACTACGAGCAGTACTTC. Full variable domain (rest looked up from reference TRBV13 and TRBJ2-7): AAGVIQSPRHLIKEKRETATLKCYPIPRHDTVYWYQQGPGQDPQFLISFYEKMQSDKGSIPDRFSAQQFSDYHSELNMSSLELGDSALYFCASSSRDTNYEQYFGPGTRLTVT.

This clone was seen a few times. The chain carries TRBV10-1 and TRBJ2-7; D remains unclear. Trimming left V 3 bases short and J 7 bases short, with 10 bases between. CDR1 WNHNN and CDR2 SYGVQD come from the germline V gene (reference sequence). This CDR3 is built from 12 residues. In nucleotides, the CDR3 is TGCGCCAGCAGTGAACTATCCTCGGAGCAGTACTTC. Protein product: CASSELSSEQYF.

This chain joins TRBV28 and TRBJ1-2; unclear D gene. CDR1 is MDHEN and CDR2 is SYDVKM in the germline V gene. The CDR3 has 12 amino acids. V was trimmed by 5 bases and J by 4 bases, leaving 8 bases between them. CDR3: CASSTVAYGYTF. CDR3 in DNA: TGTGCCAGCAGTACAGTTGCCTATGGCTACACCTTC.